This T cell receptor beta chain was retrieved from a study of CD8 T cells in ankylosing spondylitis. Regarding the study as a whole: Clones that were linked to disease were CD8+ and were relatively rare in peripheral blood.

This clonotype turned up a few times. Its target is unknown. This CDR3 region has 12 residues. V shed 6 bases and J shed 9 bases, with 12 bases lying between them. Germline CDR1 and CDR2: SGHVS and FQNEAQ. TCRdb used MiXCR to reprocess the 5' RACE reads, holding one entry per CDR3 protein. The table records roughly 170,000 distinct CDR3 sequences, 9.8% of them present only once. This clonotype originated in a female donor with ankylosing spondylitis or in good health (not recorded which). This chain joins TRBV7-8 and TRBJ2-1; D remains ambiguous. The sample consisted of blood, either unsorted or a sorted T cell fraction (not recorded which). This chain's CDR3 is CASRPSPAEQFF. CDR3 nucleotides: TGTGCCAGCAGGCCATCGCCGGCTGAGCAGTTCTTC.